This record covers a single T cell receptor beta chain. The data belong to a study of blood T cell repertoires in COVID-19. Germline V gene lookup returns CDR1 SGHVS and CDR2 FNYEAQ. The CDR3 is made up of 13 amino acids. V lost 3 bases and J lost 6; bases outside the gene matches: 4. Data came from immunoSEQ multiplex PCR; TCRdb stores just in-frame clones and leaves some out. The sample records around 77,000 clones, about 76% being singletons. The sample was peripheral blood. The chain joins TRBV7-6 to TRBJ2-7, with TRBD2 matching over 8 bases. The sequence came from a woman older than 75 with active or convalescent COVID-19. The CDR3 loop reads CASSFTRGGEQYF. In DNA form, the CDR3 reads TGTGCCAGCAGCTTCACCCGGGGGGGCGAGCAGTACTTC.